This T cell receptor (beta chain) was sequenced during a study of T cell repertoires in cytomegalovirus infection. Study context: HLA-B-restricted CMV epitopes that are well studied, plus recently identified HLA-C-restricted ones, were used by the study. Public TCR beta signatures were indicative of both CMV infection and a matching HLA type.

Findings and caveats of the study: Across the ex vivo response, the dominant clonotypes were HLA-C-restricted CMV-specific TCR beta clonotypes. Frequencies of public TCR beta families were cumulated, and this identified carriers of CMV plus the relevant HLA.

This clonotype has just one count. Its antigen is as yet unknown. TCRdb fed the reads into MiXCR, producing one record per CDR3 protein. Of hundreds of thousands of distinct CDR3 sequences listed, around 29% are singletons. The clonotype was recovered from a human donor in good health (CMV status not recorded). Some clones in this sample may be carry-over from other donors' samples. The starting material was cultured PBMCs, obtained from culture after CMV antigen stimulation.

The CDR3 protein is CASAPSILNTEAFF. The CDR3 nucleotides read TGTGCCAGCGCCCCTAGTATTTTAAACACTGAAGCTTTCTTT. This chain joins TRBV27 and TRBJ1-1; D unresolved. The ends were cut back, 8 bases at V and 2 bases at J, with 15 bases in the middle. The germline V gene encodes CDR1 MNHEY and CDR2 SMNVEV (reference sequence). CDR3 length: 14 amino acids.